These T cell receptor beta chains were read from a single sample in a study of blood T cell repertoires in COVID-19. The repertoire was sequenced with immunoSEQ multiplex PCR; TCRdb's copy has only in-frame clones and lacks some. The data contain approximately 140,000 clones, approximately 80% of them seen just once; the ten biggest clones take up 2.5% to 3%. Material: peripheral blood. The source is a woman aged 40 to 49 with active or convalescent COVID-19. Both conserved end residues are part of each CDR3. Fields, in order: V gene, clone size, D gene, J gene, CDR3 DNA, CDR3 protein. The D gene is left open where the match is weak. Some rows mark clone size as missing; the rest say once, few, many or name a class of expanded clone.

TRBV2	-	-	TRBJ1-1	TGTGCCAGCAGTATACAGGGCGGAAACACTGAAGCTTTCTTT	CASSIQGGNTEAFF
TRBV27	-	-	TRBJ2-2	TGTGCCAGCAGTTGGGGGGGGACATTGTACGGCGGGGAGCTGTTTTTT	CASSWGGTLYGGELFF
TRBV7-2	-	-	TRBJ1-2	TGTGCCAGCAGCTTAGCGGGTCGCCGGGTTGGCTACACCTTC	CASSLAGRRVGYTF
TRBV11-2	-	TRBD1	TRBJ1-4	TGTGCCAGCAGCCTATACAGGGGGACTAATGAAAAACTGTTTTTT	CASSLYRGTNEKLFF
TRBV5-8	-	-	TRBJ1-4	TGTGCCAGCAGCTTTGGCGGACAGAGAAATGAAAAACTGTTTTTT	CASSFGGQRNEKLFF
TRBV19	-	-	TRBJ1-5	TGTGCCAGTAGTCGGGGGTTGGAGCCCCAGCATTTT	CASSRGLEPQHF
TRBV7-2	few	-	TRBJ1-1	TGTGCCAGCAACCCTTCAGGGGTGAATGAAGCTTTCTTT	CASNPSGVNEAFF
TRBV28	-	TRBD1	TRBJ1-2	TGTGCCAGCCATGTCCAGGACAGGAGGGGCTATGGCTACACCTTC	CASHVQDRRGYGYTF
TRBV10-1	few	-	TRBJ2-2	TGCGCCAGCAGTGCTAGTATTAACACCGGGGAGCTGTTTTTT	CASSASINTGELFF
TRBV5-1	-	-	TRBJ1-1	TGCGCCAGCAGCTTGGCCATGGCCTCGAACACTGAAGCTTTCTTT	CASSLAMASNTEAFF
TRBV5-1	-	TRBD1	TRBJ1-5	TGCGCCAGCAGCCCCGAGGGGGCCCCGGGGCAGCCCCAGCATTTT	CASSPEGAPGQPQHF
TRBV2	-	-	TRBJ1-1	TGTGCCAGTTCCGGGGAGGGGCGGACTGAAGCTTTCTTT	CASSGEGRTEAFF
TRBV7-9	-	-	TRBJ1-1	TGTGCCAGCAGCTCTCCGAGTGGGCAGGGTCAAACTGAAGCTTTCTTT	CASSSPSGQGQTEAFF
TRBV6-5	once	-	TRBJ2-7	TGTGCCAGCAGTCCCCCCGGGACTGGACACTACGAGCAGTACTTC	CASSPPGTGHYEQYF
TRBV2	-	-	TRBJ1-2	TGTGCCAGCAGGGCCACCGAGGGCGGCTATGGCTACACCTTC	CASRATEGGYGYTF
TRBV28	-	TRBD1	TRBJ1-4	TGTGCCAGCAGCGACAGGGGACTTAATGAAAAACTGTTTTTT	CASSDRGLNEKLFF
TRBV7-2	-	-	TRBJ1-1	TGTGCCAGCAGGATGACGGGGGTGATGAACACTGAAGCTTTCTTT	CASRMTGVMNTEAFF
TRBV28	few	TRBD1	TRBJ1-4	TGTGCCAGCAGTTTCTTCGGGACAGGGGGGGAGGAAAAACTGTTTTTT	CASSFFGTGGEEKLFF
TRBV27	-	TRBD1	TRBJ2-7	TGTGCCAGCAGGGCCAGAGCGGACAGGGGGCCTTACGAGCAGTACTTC	CASRARADRGPYEQYF
TRBV19	-	-	TRBJ1-5	TGTGCCAGTCAAAATACCGGGACTTATAGCAATCAGCCCCAGCATTTT	CASQNTGTYSNQPQHF
TRBV7-8	-	-	TRBJ1-6	TGTGCCAGCCGAGACAGGTTTACAGGAGATTCACCCCTCCACTTT	CASRDRFTGDSPLHF
TRBV29-1	-	TRBD1	TRBJ1-2	TGCAGCGTTGAACAGGGGGTACCCTATGGCTACACCTTC	CSVEQGVPYGYTF
TRBV9	-	-	TRBJ2-1	TGTGCCAGCAGCGTATACAGGCGAGACAATGAGCAGTTCTTC	CASSVYRRDNEQFF
TRBV7-2	-	TRBD2	TRBJ2-3	TGTGCCAGCAGGGGCTGGGTTAGCGGGGGGGCCGTAGATACGCAGTATTTT	CASRGWVSGGAVDTQYF
TRBV5-1	-	TRBD1	TRBJ2-7	TGCGCCAGCAGCCCAGCGACAGGGGTCAACTACGAGCAGTACTTC	CASSPATGVNYEQYF
TRBV3-1/TRBV3-2	once	-	TRBJ2-3	TGTGCCAGCAGCCCAGGTCCTACGCAGTATTTT	CASSPGPTQYF
TRBV3-1/TRBV3-2	-	TRBD1	TRBJ1-2	TGTGCCAGCAGCCATGTACCGGGACAGGGGGCCCATGGCTACACCTTC	CASSHVPGQGAHGYTF
TRBV5-1	-	-	TRBJ2-7	TGCGCCAGCAGCGAACGAGCCCAGGGTAGGGGCGACGAGCAGTACTTC	CASSERAQGRGDEQYF
TRBV18	-	-	TRBJ2-2	TGTGCCAGCTCACCATTGGGGGAGGTCGCCACCGGGGAGCTGTTTTTT	CASSPLGEVATGELFF
TRBV19	-	TRBD1	TRBJ1-2	TGTGCCAATGCTAGGGGACAGGGGGCGCGGAGCTATGGCTACACCTTC	CANARGQGARSYGYTF
TRBV20-1	-	-	TRBJ1-1	TGCAGTGCTAGATTGGGGAGAGCTTTCTTT	CSARLGRAFF
TRBV30	-	-	TRBJ1-4	TGTGCCTGGACCCCACCCCGGGGTCTCGGGGAAAAACTGTTTTTT	CAWTPPRGLGEKLFF
TRBV5-1	-	-	TRBJ1-5	TGCGCCAGCAGCCCGGGGGGGACCCACCTGGGAGATCAGCCCCAGCATTTT	CASSPGGTHLGDQPQHF
TRBV19	-	-	TRBJ2-3	TGTGCCAGTAGTATCGGGGGGCGGGCACGCACAGATACGCAGTATTTT	CASSIGGRARTDTQYF
TRBV27	-	TRBD1	TRBJ1-1	TGTGCCAGCAGTTCCACAGGGGGTGGGGGCACTGAAGCTTTCTTT	CASSSTGGGGTEAFF
TRBV4-1	many	-	TRBJ1-6	TGCGCCAGCAGCCAAGATCGTGGAGCCAATTCACCCCTCCACTTT	CASSQDRGANSPLHF
TRBV10-3	-	-	TRBJ2-7	TGTGCCATCAGTGACTCGGCAGGGGCGTCCTACGAGCAGTACTTC	CAISDSAGASYEQYF
TRBV6-5	-	-	TRBJ2-2	TGTGCCAGCACCCCAGGGGGGTATTTCGCCGGGGAGCTGTTTTTT	CASTPGGYFAGELFF
TRBV2	-	-	TRBJ1-1	TGTGCCAGCAGATCCCCGACAGCCATGAACACTGAAGCTTTCTTT	CASRSPTAMNTEAFF
TRBV27	-	-	TRBJ2-3	TGTGCCAGCAGTTTATCTTGGCTAAAGAGGACAGATACGCAGTATTTT	CASSLSWLKRTDTQYF
TRBV5-1	-	-	TRBJ2-7	TGCGCCAGCAGCTCCCTCGGAACAGGTGGGCCCTACGAGCAGTACTTC	CASSSLGTGGPYEQYF
TRBV2	-	-	TRBJ1-4	TGTGCCAGCAACCACCGGGGAATTAATGAAAAACTGTTTTTT	CASNHRGINEKLFF
TRBV29-1	-	TRBD1	TRBJ1-2	TGCAGCGTTGCAGGGGAGAAGGGGGCCCGTGGCTACACCTTC	CSVAGEKGARGYTF
TRBV7-9	-	TRBD1	TRBJ1-2	TGTGCCAGCAGCCCGGGACAGGGGGTTGGCTACACCTTC	CASSPGQGVGYTF
TRBV10-1	-	-	TRBJ2-1	TGCGCCAGCAGTGGCACGAGGACTGGGTGGAATGAGCAGTTCTTC	CASSGTRTGWNEQFF
TRBV29-1	-	-	TRBJ1-3	TGCAGCGTCGGACATAGCTCTGGAAACACCATATATTTT	CSVGHSSGNTIYF
TRBV5-1	-	-	TRBJ2-3	TGCGCCAGCAGCTTGATTCTGACGGGACTCGGGACAGATACGCAGTATTTT	CASSLILTGLGTDTQYF
TRBV5-1	-	-	TRBJ2-5	TGCGCCAGCAGCTGGGATAGCGCGTTTCAGTACTTC	CASSWDSAFQYF